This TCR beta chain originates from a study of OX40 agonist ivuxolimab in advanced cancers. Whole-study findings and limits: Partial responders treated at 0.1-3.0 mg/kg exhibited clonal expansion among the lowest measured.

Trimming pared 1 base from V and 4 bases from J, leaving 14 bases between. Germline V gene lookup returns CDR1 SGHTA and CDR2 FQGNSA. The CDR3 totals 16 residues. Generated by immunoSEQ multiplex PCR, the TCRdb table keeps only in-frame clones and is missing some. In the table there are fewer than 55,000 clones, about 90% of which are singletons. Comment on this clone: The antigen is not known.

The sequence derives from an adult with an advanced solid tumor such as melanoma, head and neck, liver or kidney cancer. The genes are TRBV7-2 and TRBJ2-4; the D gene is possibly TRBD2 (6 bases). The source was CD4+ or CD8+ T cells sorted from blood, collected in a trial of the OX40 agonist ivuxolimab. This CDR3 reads CASSLGAGRTKNIQYF. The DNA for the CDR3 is TGTGCCAGCAGCTTAGGCGCGGGACGCACGAAAAACATTCAGTACTTC.